At least ten counts were recorded for the clone carrying this T cell receptor (beta chain). The data stem from a study of T cells in Graves' hyperthyroidism and ophthalmopathy. The investigators amplified TCR beta CDR3 regions from RNA transcripts. An initial round of RT-PCR targeting the TCR CDR3 relied on the HTBI primer set. TCRdb fed the multiplex PCR reads into MiXCR, producing one record per CDR3 protein. Of under 350,000 distinct CDR3 sequences in the sample, approximately 15% were seen once. Exclusion criteria comprised uncontrolled infection, other autoimmune disease, pregnancy or lactation. Trimming took 4 bases from V and 3 from J, leaving 15 bases between them. CDR3 length equals 15 residues. Germline loops: CDR1 SNHLY, CDR2 FYNNEI.

The chain uses TRBV2 and TRBJ1-1; weak D call: TRBD1 (6 bases). The clonotype comes from a woman aged 40 to 50 with Graves' hyperthyroidism. The source material was blood. CDR3 in DNA: TGTGCCAGCAGTGTTCGAGGCAGGGGAGACACTGAAGCTTTCTTT. This encodes CASSVRGRGDTEAFF.